Following are 21 T cell receptor beta chains from one sample sequenced in a study of siplizumab effects on memory and regulatory T cells. Generated by immunoSEQ multiplex PCR, the TCRdb table keeps only in-frame clones and is missing some. This sample has about 87,000 clones, with 75% to 90% found just once. Sequencing was carried out using CD4+ T cells sorted from blood. These receptors all stem from a human donor in good health.

J is TRBJ1-2 and V is TRBV4-2; D not certain. V shed 0 bases and J shed 5 bases, with 13 bases lying between them. Germline V CDR1 and CDR2: LGHNA, YNFKEQ. The CDR3 has 15 residues. CDR3 residues: CASSQDRSGGYGYTF. CDR3 DNA sequence: TGTGCCAGCAGCCAAGATCGGTCAGGAGGATATGGCTACACCTTC.

This chain links TRBV7-2 with TRBJ1-2; 7 bases are a match to TRBD1. CDR1 is SGHTA, CDR2 FQGNSA, per germline. J gave up 9 bases and V 3 bases, and 10 bases lay outside the gene matches. The CDR3 extends over 14 amino acids. The CDR3 bases are TGTGCCAGCAGCTTCTTGGACAGGCTCCAACGCTACACCTTC. This codes for CASSFLDRLQRYTF.

The chain is built from TRBV28 and TRBJ1-3; D might be TRBD1 (6 bases). Germline lookup yields CDR1 MDHEN and CDR2 SYDVKM. Trimming removed 5 bases at V and 3 bases at J, with 11 bases between. The CDR3 loop spans 14 amino acids. CDR3 nucleotides: TGTGCCAGCAGTCTTCAGGGGTTTGGAAACACCATATATTTT. This gives the protein CASSLQGFGNTIYF. The full variable domain, with the rest looked up from reference TRBV28 and TRBJ1-3, is DVKVTQSSRYLVKRTGEKVFLECVQDMDHENMFWYRQDPGLGLRLIYFSYDVKMKEKGDIPEGYSVSREKKERFSLILESASTNQTSMYLCASSLQGFGNTIYFGEGSWLTVV.

The CDR3 spells CASSSLGVRSNTGELFF. DNA for the CDR3: TGTGCCAGCAGCTCCCTTGGAGTCAGGTCGAACACCGGGGAGCTGTTTTTT. The chain is built from TRBV5-6 and TRBJ2-2; D remains ambiguous. Looked up from germline, CDR1 is SGHDT and CDR2 is YYEEEE. The length of the CDR3 is 17 residues. Trimming took off 3 bases at V and 0 bases at J, with 15 bases between the two ends.

This sequence joins TRBV4-3 and TRBJ1-2, with no clear D. In germline, CDR1 is LGHNA, CDR2 YSLEER. This CDR3 region has 12 residues. V was pared by 2 bases and J by 7 bases, with 8 bases between. The CDR3: CASSQTGSGYTF. CDR3 DNA: TGCGCCAGCAGCCAAACGGGCAGTGGCTACACCTTC.

The V gene is TRBV7-8, the J gene TRBJ2-5; TRBD2 agrees at 8 bases. This CDR3 contains 15 residues. The V and J ends lost 3 bases and 4 bases, in that order; junction bases with no gene match: 7. Looked up from germline, CDR1 is SGHVS and CDR2 is FQNEAQ. The CDR3 region is CASSFGTSGTETQYF. CDR3 sequence (DNA): TGTGCCAGCAGCTTCGGTACTAGCGGTACAGAGACCCAGTACTTC.

The chain couples TRBV18 to TRBJ2-1, with TRBD2 identical over 9 bases. The germline V gene has CDR1 KGHSH and CDR2 LQKENI. The CDR3 consists of 15 residues. V shed 0 bases and J 9 bases; nucleotides not matched to a gene: 6. The CDR3 sequence is CASSPPSGSRAEQFF. CDR3 in DNA: TGTGCCAGCTCACCACCTAGCGGGAGTAGGGCTGAGCAGTTCTTC.

This clone turned up a few times. This sequence joins TRBV4-1 and TRBJ2-2; tentative D call: TRBD2 (5 bases). CDR1 MGHRA and CDR2 YSYEKL come from the germline V gene. V lost 0 bases, J lost 1 base, and 9 bases lay in between. The CDR3 contains 16 residues. CDR3 amino acids: CASSQDGSGNTGELFF. The CDR3 DNA reads as TGCGCCAGCAGCCAAGATGGAAGCGGGAACACCGGGGAGCTGTTTTTT.

This clone occurred a few times. The CDR3 loop reads CASSNPSVNEQFF. The CDR3 DNA reads TGTGCCAGCAGCAACCCTAGCGTCAATGAGCAGTTCTTC. The rearrangement uses TRBV5-4 and TRBJ2-1; D possibly corresponds to TRBD2 (6 bases). The CDR3 is made up of 13 amino acids. From germline, CDR1 is SGHNT and CDR2 YYREEE (reference sequence). With 4 bases removed from V and 6 bases from J, the gap between germline ends came to 11 bases.

The chain combines TRBV5-1 with TRBJ2-1; 14 bases fit TRBD2. The CDR3 sequence is 15 residues long. Germline CDR1 is SGHRS and CDR2 is YFSETQ. J lost 8 bases, V lost 4 bases, and 5 bases had no gene match. The CDR3 region is CASSRLAGGPHEQFF. CDR3 DNA: TGCGCCAGCAGCCGACTAGCGGGAGGGCCGCATGAGCAGTTCTTC.

The chain couples TRBV5-6 to TRBJ2-5; 12 nucleotides match TRBD1. Unmatched junction bases numbered 11, after V lost 5 bases and J lost 6 bases. The CDR3 loop spans 16 amino acids. The germline CDR1 and CDR2 sequences are SGHDT and YYEEEE. The CDR3 reads CASSSRGTGGAQTQYF. As DNA, the CDR3 is TGTGCCAGCAGTAGCCGGGGGACAGGGGGCGCACAGACCCAGTACTTC.

The chain uses TRBV5-1 and TRBJ2-5; D is possibly TRBD2 (5 bases). Between the trimmed V and J ends, which lost 4 bases and 13 bases, there was a span of 17 bases. The germline CDR1 and CDR2 sequences are SGHRS and YFSETQ. CDR3 size: 12 residues. CDR3 loop: CASSGPTGAGYF. The CDR3 DNA follows: TGCGCCAGCAGCGGCCCGACGGGCGCGGGGTACTTC.

The chain joins TRBV4-2 to TRBJ2-3, with 10 nucleotides matching TRBD2. CDR3 length: 16 amino acids. With V trimmed by 4 bases and J by 2 bases, 6 bases remained unmatched. Germline CDR1 and CDR2: LGHNA and YNFKEQ. The CDR3 nucleotides read TGTGCCAGCAGCCCAGGGCTAGCGGGGGTCACAGATACGCAGTATTTT. Its protein is CASSPGLAGVTDTQYF.

The J gene is TRBJ2-3, the V gene TRBV5-1; possible D gene TRBD2, 5 bases. V was trimmed by 4 bases and J by 0 bases, leaving 15 bases between them. From germline, CDR1 is SGHRS and CDR2 YFSETQ. The CDR3 runs to 16 residues. The CDR3 DNA is TGCGCCAGCAGCCCTCGCGGGTATACTAGCACAGATACGCAGTATTTT. Residues: CASSPRGYTSTDTQYF.

The chain has TRBV2 and TRBJ2-7; 9 bases line up with TRBD1. Germline loops: CDR1 SNHLY, CDR2 FYNNEI. The CDR3 is 14 residues long. Germline trimming cut 5 bases from V and 5 bases from J; bases unmatched to any gene: 7. CDR3 bases: TGTGCCAGCAGTCGCCGGGACAGGGTTGACGAGCAGTACTTC. Protein sequence: CASSRRDRVDEQYF.

This clone was recorded a few times. V and J are TRBV7-3 and TRBJ2-3; D is ambiguous. The CDR3 consists of 13 residues. V shed 2 bases and J shed 4 bases, with 7 bases lying between them. The germline gives CDR1 SGHTA, CDR2 FQGTGA. The CDR3 DNA is TGTGCCAGCAGCTTAGTTCGGTCAGATACGCAGTATTTT. This translates into CASSLVRSDTQYF.

The V call is TRBV29-1, the J call TRBJ1-1; D might be TRBD1 (6 bases). The CDR3 is 12 amino acids. The ends were cut back, 6 bases at V and 7 bases at J, with 15 bases in the middle. CDR1 is SQVTM and CDR2 is ANQGSEA in the germline V gene. CDR3 loop: CSVFGQRDEAFF. The CDR3 bases are TGCAGCGTGTTTGGACAGCGAGATGAAGCTTTCTTT.

The gene calls are TRBV28 and TRBJ1-5, with TRBD1 identical over 9 bases. Looked up from germline, CDR1 is MDHEN and CDR2 is SYDVKM. Trimming cost V 5 bases and J 2 bases; bases outside gene matches: 7. This CDR3 contains 16 residues. The CDR3 DNA reads as TGTGCCAGCAGTCTTCGGGACAGGGCTGGCAATCAGCCCCAGCATTTT. Amino acids: CASSLRDRAGNQPQHF.

The V and J genes are TRBV20-1 and TRBJ1-1; D unresolved. The V gene's germline CDR1 is DFQATT and CDR2 SNEGSKA (reference sequence). Between the trimmed V and J ends, which lost 3 bases and 1 base, there was a span of 3 bases. This CDR3 contains 11 residues. CDR3 coding DNA: TGCAGTGCTAGTGGGAACACTGAAGCTTTCTTT. This sequence encodes CSASGNTEAFF.

The rearrangement joins TRBV7-2 to TRBJ1-4, with 7 bases identical to TRBD1. Germline lookup yields CDR1 SGHTA and CDR2 FQGNSA. The CDR3 is 16 residues long. V lost 3 bases to trimming and J lost 4 bases; unmatched junction nucleotides: 8. The CDR3 DNA sequence: TGTGCCAGCAGCTTGGGAGGCAGGGGGAGTAATGAAAAACTGTTTTTT. The encoded protein is CASSLGGRGSNEKLFF.

CDR3 residues: CASRPTLGLNYGYTF. As DNA, the CDR3 is TGTGCCAGCAGACCGACCCTAGGGCTCAACTATGGCTACACCTTC. The chain links TRBV25-1 to TRBJ1-2; D is unresolved. The V end lost 6 bases, the J end lost 2 bases, and 16 bases lay between the germline ends. Germline assignment: CDR1 MGHDK and CDR2 SYGVNS. This CDR3 has 15 amino acids.